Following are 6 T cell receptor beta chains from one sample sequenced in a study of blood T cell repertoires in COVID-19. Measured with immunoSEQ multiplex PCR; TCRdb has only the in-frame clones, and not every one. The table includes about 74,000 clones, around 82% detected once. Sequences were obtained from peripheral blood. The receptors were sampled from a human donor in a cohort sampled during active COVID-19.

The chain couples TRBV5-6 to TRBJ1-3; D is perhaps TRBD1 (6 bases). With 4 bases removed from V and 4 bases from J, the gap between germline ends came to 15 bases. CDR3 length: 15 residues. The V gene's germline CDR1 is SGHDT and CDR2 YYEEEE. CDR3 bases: TGTGCCAGCAGCCGAATTACAGGGTCGGGAAACACCATATATTTT. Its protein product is CASSRITGSGNTIYF. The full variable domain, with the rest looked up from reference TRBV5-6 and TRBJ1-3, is DAGVTQSPTHLIKTRGQQVTLRCSPKSGHDTVSWYQQALGQGPQFIFQYYEEEERQRGNFPDRFSGHQFPNYSSELNVNALLLGDSALYLCASSRITGSGNTIYFGEGSWLTVV.

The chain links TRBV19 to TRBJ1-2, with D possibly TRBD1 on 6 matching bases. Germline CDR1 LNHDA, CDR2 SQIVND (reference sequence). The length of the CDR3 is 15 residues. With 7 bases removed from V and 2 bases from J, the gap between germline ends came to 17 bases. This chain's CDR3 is CASNRGGNFNYGYTF. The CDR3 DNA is TGTGCCAGTAATAGGGGGGGCAACTTCAACTATGGCTACACCTTC.

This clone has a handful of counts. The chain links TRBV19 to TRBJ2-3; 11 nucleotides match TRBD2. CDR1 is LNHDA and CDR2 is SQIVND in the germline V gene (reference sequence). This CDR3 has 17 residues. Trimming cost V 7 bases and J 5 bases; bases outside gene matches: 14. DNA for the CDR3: TGTGCCAGTAAGGAGACTAGCGGGACCCGCCGGGGAGATACGCAGTATTTT. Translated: CASKETSGTRRGDTQYF.

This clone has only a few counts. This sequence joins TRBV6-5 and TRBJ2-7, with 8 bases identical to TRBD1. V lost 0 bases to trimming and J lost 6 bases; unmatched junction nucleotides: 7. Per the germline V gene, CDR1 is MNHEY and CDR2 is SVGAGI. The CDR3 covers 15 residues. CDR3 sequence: CASSYSRTGSGEQYF. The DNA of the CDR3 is TGTGCCAGCAGTTACTCAAGGACAGGGTCCGGCGAGCAGTACTTC.

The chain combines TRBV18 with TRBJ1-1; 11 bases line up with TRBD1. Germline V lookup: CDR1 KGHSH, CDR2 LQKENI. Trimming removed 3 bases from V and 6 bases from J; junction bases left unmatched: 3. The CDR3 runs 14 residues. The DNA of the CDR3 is TGTGCCAGCTCACCCGAGGGACAGGGGGCTGAAGCTTTCTTT. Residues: CASSPEGQGAEAFF.

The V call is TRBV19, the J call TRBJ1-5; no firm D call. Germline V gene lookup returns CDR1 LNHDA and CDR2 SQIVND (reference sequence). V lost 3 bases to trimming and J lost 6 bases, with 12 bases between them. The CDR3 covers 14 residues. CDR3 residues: CASSMRGVGQPQHF. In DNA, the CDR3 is TGTGCCAGTAGTATGCGGGGAGTTGGTCAGCCCCAGCATTTT. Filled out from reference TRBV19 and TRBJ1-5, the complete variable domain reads DGGITQSPKYLFRKEGQNVTLSCEQNLNHDAMYWYRQDPGQGLRLIYYSQIVNDFQKGDIAEGYSVSREKKESFPLTVTSAQKNPTAFYLCASSMRGVGQPQHFGDGTRLSIL.